These T cell receptor beta chains were read from a single sample in a study of T cell responses to AZD1222 COVID-19 vaccine. This table comes from immunoSEQ multiplex PCR, and its TCRdb copy is limited to in-frame clones, with some not included. The table has around 140,000 clones, 92% seen once; the top ten hold roughly 9.9%. The sample in question was peripheral blood, obtained 28 days after the second AZD1222 dose. These receptors were collected from an adult who received the AZD1222 COVID-19 vaccine. The CDR3 runs from the conserved cysteine through the conserved F or W. Each record gives: D gene, V gene, J gene, clone size, CDR3 DNA, CDR3 protein. D genes are given only for firm matches. The size field is filled for only some rows; it gives once, few, many or a size class.

d_gene: NA
v_gene: TRBV6-5
j_gene: TRBJ2-1
abundance: NA
CDR3nt: TGTGCCAGCACAGGGGTTAGACACAATGAGCAGTTCTTC
CDR3aa: CASTGVRHNEQFF

d_gene: TRBD2
v_gene: TRBV11-2
j_gene: TRBJ2-1
abundance: NA
CDR3nt: TGTGCCAGCAGAAGTACTAGCGGGCCCTCCTACAATGAGCAGTTCTTC
CDR3aa: CASRSTSGPSYNEQFF

d_gene: NA
v_gene: TRBV7-2
j_gene: TRBJ2-5
abundance: NA
CDR3nt: TGTGCCAGCGGCCAGGGCGGGGAGACCCAGTACTTC
CDR3aa: CASGQGGETQYF

d_gene: TRBD2
v_gene: TRBV6-5
j_gene: TRBJ2-7
abundance: NA
CDR3nt: TGTGCCAGCACGGGGGGAGTCGACGGCTACGAGCAGTACTTC
CDR3aa: CASTGGVDGYEQYF

d_gene: NA
v_gene: TRBV6-6
j_gene: TRBJ1-1
abundance: NA
CDR3nt: TGTGCCAGCAGGATACAGGCGAACACTGAAGCTTTCTTT
CDR3aa: CASRIQANTEAFF

d_gene: NA
v_gene: TRBV2
j_gene: TRBJ2-7
abundance: NA
CDR3nt: TGTGCCGCCCGGGGGCAGACCTACGAGCAGTACTTC
CDR3aa: CAARGQTYEQYF

d_gene: TRBD1
v_gene: TRBV6-6
j_gene: TRBJ2-3
abundance: few
CDR3nt: TGTGCCAGCAGTTCTCCGGACAGGGGGTTGGATACGCAGTATTTT
CDR3aa: CASSSPDRGLDTQYF

d_gene: NA
v_gene: TRBV6-5
j_gene: TRBJ1-2
abundance: NA
CDR3nt: TGTGCCAGCAGGTCTGCGGGGGAGAGCTACACCTTC
CDR3aa: CASRSAGESYTF

d_gene: NA
v_gene: TRBV3-1/TRBV3-2
j_gene: TRBJ1-1
abundance: NA
CDR3nt: TGTGCCAGCAGCCAAGGGGGGCGAGGCGCTTTCTTT
CDR3aa: CASSQGGRGAFF

d_gene: NA
v_gene: TRBV18
j_gene: TRBJ1-3
abundance: NA
CDR3nt: TGTGCCAGCTCACCCGACAGGTCTGGAAACACCATATATTTT
CDR3aa: CASSPDRSGNTIYF

d_gene: TRBD2
v_gene: TRBV5-4
j_gene: TRBJ2-3
abundance: NA
CDR3nt: TGTGCCAGCAGCTTGCGACTAGCGGCTAGCACAGATACGCAGTATTTT
CDR3aa: CASSLRLAASTDTQYF

d_gene: TRBD1
v_gene: TRBV24-1
j_gene: TRBJ2-2
abundance: NA
CDR3nt: TGTGCCACCAGTGACCCGACAGGGGGACGGACCGGGGAGCTGTTTTTT
CDR3aa: CATSDPTGGRTGELFF

d_gene: NA
v_gene: TRBV14
j_gene: TRBJ2-1
abundance: NA
CDR3nt: TGTGCCAGCAGCCAAGGGGGCGGAGTCTACAATGAGCAGTTCTTC
CDR3aa: CASSQGGGVYNEQFF

d_gene: NA
v_gene: TRBV19
j_gene: TRBJ1-4
abundance: NA
CDR3nt: TGTGCCAGTAGTATCCTTCTGGCAGGGTTAAGTGAAAAACTGTTTTTT
CDR3aa: CASSILLAGLSEKLFF

d_gene: TRBD1
v_gene: TRBV10-3
j_gene: TRBJ1-1
abundance: NA
CDR3nt: TGTGCCATCAGCCAAGGACAGGGGGACACTGAAGCTTTCTTT
CDR3aa: CAISQGQGDTEAFF

d_gene: NA
v_gene: TRBV19
j_gene: TRBJ1-4
abundance: NA
CDR3nt: TGTGCCAGTAGGACAGCCGAGACCCCTAATGAAAAACTGTTTTTT
CDR3aa: CASRTAETPNEKLFF

d_gene: NA
v_gene: TRBV25-1
j_gene: TRBJ1-2
abundance: once
CDR3nt: TGTGCCAGCAGTGAACTGACCCTCGCGGGGGGCTACACCTTC
CDR3aa: CASSELTLAGGYTF

d_gene: NA
v_gene: TRBV7-2
j_gene: TRBJ2-7
abundance: NA
CDR3nt: TGTGCCAGCAGTTCTCCCGGCTACGAGCAGTACTTC
CDR3aa: CASSSPGYEQYF

d_gene: NA
v_gene: TRBV7-2
j_gene: TRBJ1-3
abundance: NA
CDR3nt: TGTGCCAGCAGCTTTAGAGCGGACACCATATATTTT
CDR3aa: CASSFRADTIYF

d_gene: NA
v_gene: TRBV12-3/TRBV12-4
j_gene: TRBJ2-5
abundance: NA
CDR3nt: TGTGCCAGCAGTTTGCCCCCGGACCCGACCCAGTACTTC
CDR3aa: CASSLPPDPTQYF

d_gene: NA
v_gene: TRBV19
j_gene: TRBJ2-1
abundance: NA
CDR3nt: TGTGCCAGTAGTATAGGACCCAGCAATGAGCAGTTCTTC
CDR3aa: CASSIGPSNEQFF

d_gene: NA
v_gene: TRBV28
j_gene: TRBJ1-2
abundance: NA
CDR3nt: TGTGCCAGCAGTTTATTGGGCGGAGCTAACTATGGCTACACCTTC
CDR3aa: CASSLLGGANYGYTF

d_gene: TRBD1
v_gene: TRBV19
j_gene: TRBJ1-6
abundance: NA
CDR3nt: TGTGCCAGTACCTCGGTAAACAGGGGTCGGGATTCACCCCTCCACTTT
CDR3aa: CASTSVNRGRDSPLHF

d_gene: NA
v_gene: TRBV15
j_gene: TRBJ1-2
abundance: NA
CDR3nt: TGTGCCACCAGCAGAGCAGACTATGGCTACACCTTC
CDR3aa: CATSRADYGYTF

d_gene: NA
v_gene: TRBV14
j_gene: TRBJ1-1
abundance: once
CDR3nt: TGTGCCAGCAGCCCGCGAGGGTGGACTGAAGCTTTCTTT
CDR3aa: CASSPRGWTEAFF

d_gene: NA
v_gene: TRBV5-1
j_gene: TRBJ1-1
abundance: once
CDR3nt: TGCGCCAGCAGCCCCTTGGACCTGAACACTGAAGCTTTCTTT
CDR3aa: CASSPLDLNTEAFF

d_gene: NA
v_gene: TRBV19
j_gene: TRBJ1-4
abundance: NA
CDR3nt: TGTGCCAGTATGGGGCCCCCAAGCCTTGCAACTAATGAAAAACTGTTTTTT
CDR3aa: CASMGPPSLATNEKLFF

d_gene: TRBD1
v_gene: TRBV3-1/TRBV3-2
j_gene: TRBJ1-2
abundance: NA
CDR3nt: TGTGCCAGCAGCCAAGAGGTACTGGGACAGATCCATACCTTC
CDR3aa: CASSQEVLGQIHTF

d_gene: TRBD1
v_gene: TRBV6-1
j_gene: TRBJ2-2
abundance: few
CDR3nt: TGTGCCAGCAGTGCGCTCCTTACAGGGGACAGGTACACCGGGGAGCTGTTTTTT
CDR3aa: CASSALLTGDRYTGELFF

d_gene: NA
v_gene: TRBV18
j_gene: TRBJ2-2
abundance: once
CDR3nt: TGTGCCAGCTCACGTAGTCCCACCGGGGAGCTGTTTTTT
CDR3aa: CASSRSPTGELFF

d_gene: NA
v_gene: TRBV27
j_gene: TRBJ2-1
abundance: NA
CDR3nt: TGTGCCAGCGAGTCCGGCGACAATGAGCAGTTCTTC
CDR3aa: CASESGDNEQFF

d_gene: NA
v_gene: TRBV7-9
j_gene: TRBJ2-2
abundance: NA
CDR3nt: TGTGCCAGCAGCGTAATTGGACGTAACACCGGGGAGCTGTTTTTT
CDR3aa: CASSVIGRNTGELFF

d_gene: NA
v_gene: TRBV7-2
j_gene: TRBJ1-1
abundance: NA
CDR3nt: TGTGCCAGCAGCTTAGTAGGCAGGGGAGTAGGAACTGAAGCTTTCTTT
CDR3aa: CASSLVGRGVGTEAFF

d_gene: TRBD2
v_gene: TRBV7-9
j_gene: TRBJ2-1
abundance: NA
CDR3nt: TGTGCCAGCAGCCTCGGACTAGCGGGGATTAATGAGCAGTTCTTC
CDR3aa: CASSLGLAGINEQFF

d_gene: TRBD1
v_gene: TRBV30
j_gene: TRBJ1-5
abundance: NA
CDR3nt: TGTGCCTGGAATGGAGGACAGGGCGATCAGCCCCAGCATTTT
CDR3aa: CAWNGGQGDQPQHF

d_gene: TRBD2
v_gene: TRBV7-8
j_gene: TRBJ2-7
abundance: once
CDR3nt: TGTGCCAGCAGCGCGCAAGCGGGAGAATACGAGCAGTACTTC
CDR3aa: CASSAQAGEYEQYF

d_gene: TRBD1
v_gene: TRBV6-5
j_gene: TRBJ1-2
abundance: NA
CDR3nt: TGTGCCAGCAGTTTGACAGGGGGCGATGACGGCTACACCTTC
CDR3aa: CASSLTGGDDGYTF

d_gene: NA
v_gene: TRBV6-1
j_gene: TRBJ1-5
abundance: NA
CDR3nt: TGTGCCAGCAGTGAAGCTGGAGGTCAGCCCCAGCATTTT
CDR3aa: CASSEAGGQPQHF

d_gene: NA
v_gene: TRBV29-1
j_gene: TRBJ1-1
abundance: NA
CDR3nt: TGCAGCGGACGGAACACTGAAGCTTTCTTT
CDR3aa: CSGRNTEAFF

d_gene: NA
v_gene: TRBV11-2
j_gene: TRBJ2-5
abundance: NA
CDR3nt: TGTGCCAGCACCATAGAGGAGACCCAGTACTTC
CDR3aa: CASTIEETQYF

d_gene: TRBD2
v_gene: TRBV27
j_gene: TRBJ2-2
abundance: NA
CDR3nt: TGTGCCAGCAGTTTATCCCCGGGAGGGAACACCGGGGAGCTGTTTTTT
CDR3aa: CASSLSPGGNTGELFF

d_gene: TRBD1
v_gene: TRBV20-1
j_gene: TRBJ1-2
abundance: NA
CDR3nt: TGCAGTGCTAGTGGTGGACAGGGGGCGAATGGCTACACCTTC
CDR3aa: CSASGGQGANGYTF

d_gene: NA
v_gene: TRBV9
j_gene: TRBJ1-1
abundance: NA
CDR3nt: TGTGCCAGCAGCCCCCAGTCCAGGTCTGAAGCTTTCTTT
CDR3aa: CASSPQSRSEAFF

d_gene: NA
v_gene: TRBV9
j_gene: TRBJ1-2
abundance: NA
CDR3nt: TGTGCCAGCAGCGTAGATGACGCAGCTGGCTACACCTTC
CDR3aa: CASSVDDAAGYTF